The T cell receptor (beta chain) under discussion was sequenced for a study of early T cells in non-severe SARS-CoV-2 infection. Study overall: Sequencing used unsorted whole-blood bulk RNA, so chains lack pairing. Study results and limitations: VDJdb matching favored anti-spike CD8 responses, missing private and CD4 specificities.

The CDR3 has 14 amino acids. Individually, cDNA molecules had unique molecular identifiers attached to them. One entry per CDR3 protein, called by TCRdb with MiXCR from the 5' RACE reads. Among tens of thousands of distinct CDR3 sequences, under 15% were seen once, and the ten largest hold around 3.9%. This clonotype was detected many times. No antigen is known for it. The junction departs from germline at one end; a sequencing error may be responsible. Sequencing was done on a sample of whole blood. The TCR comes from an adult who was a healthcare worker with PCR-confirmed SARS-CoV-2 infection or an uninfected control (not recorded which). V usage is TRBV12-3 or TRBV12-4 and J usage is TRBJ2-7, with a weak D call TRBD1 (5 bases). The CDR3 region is CASSTNNGAGSVSF. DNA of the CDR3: TGTGCCAGCAGTACGAACAACGGTGCAGGGTCAGTTTCCTTC.